The clone carrying this T cell receptor (beta chain) has only a few counts. These data come from a study of blood T cells in healthy people across ages. A second PCR, run for roughly 6 to 11 cycles, used a sample-barcoded 5' primer plus a J-beta primer mix. TCRdb analysed the 5' RACE reads with MiXCR anew, one entry per CDR3 protein. The table lists 800,000 to 900,000 distinct CDR3 sequences, approximately 67% of them singletons. This sequence was found in a young man in good health. The source material was blood.

In DNA form, the CDR3 reads TGCAGCGTTGAAGTCCCTCCCAGGGCTAACTATGGCTACACCTTC. Amino acids: CSVEVPPRANYGYTF. This chain connects TRBV29-1 to TRBJ1-2; TRBD1 is a possible D gene (5 bases). CDR3 size: 15 residues. The germline V and J ends were trimmed by 1 base and 0 bases, with 12 bases remaining between them. CDR1 and CDR2 from the germline V gene are SQVTM and ANQGSEA.